What follows are 4 T cell receptor beta chains derived from one specimen sequenced in a study of cytomegalovirus exposure and HLA in healthy donors. The study ran its PCR with 60 Vbeta and 13 Jbeta primers. Assay: immunoSEQ multiplex PCR; the TCRdb copy retains only in-frame clones and omits some. The table has about 130,000 clones, about 71% seen once. Sequencing was performed on PBMCs. These receptor sequences come from a woman aged 60 to 75 in good health and CMV-seropositive.

The chain links TRBV29-1 to TRBJ2-7; 7 bases are shared with TRBD1. CDR1 is SQVTM, CDR2 ANQGSEA, per germline. The CDR3 sequence is 16 residues long. Losses at the gene ends were 5 bases for V and 3 bases for J; bases not matched to a gene: 16. CDR3 sequence: CSVTRGTGTDGYEQYF. CDR3 coding DNA: TGCAGCGTTACAAGGGGAACCGGGACAGACGGCTACGAGCAGTACTTC.

This chain uses TRBV18 with TRBJ1-3, with D uncertain. V dropped 2 bases and J dropped 1 base, with 15 bases sitting between them. CDR1 and CDR2 from the germline V gene are KGHSH and LQKENI. The CDR3 runs to 17 residues. The CDR3 DNA sequence: TGTGCCAGCTCACCAAGGTCGGCTCGAGGGTCTGGAAACACCATATATTTT. Protein product: CASSPRSARGSGNTIYF.

This rearrangement joins TRBV9 to TRBJ2-2; D remains unclear. This CDR3 is built from 14 residues. V was clipped by 0 bases and J by 6 bases, with 9 bases between them. Germline V gene sequence: CDR1 SGDLS, CDR2 YYNGEE. The CDR3 spells CASSVDRASGELFF. In DNA form, the CDR3 reads TGTGCCAGCAGCGTAGATCGAGCGTCCGGGGAGCTGTTTTTT.

V is TRBV9 and J is TRBJ2-2, with TRBD1 matching 10 bases. V gave up 4 bases and J gave up 5 bases; unmatched junction bases: 5. The CDR3 covers 15 residues. Germline-derived CDR1 and CDR2 are SGDLS and YYNGEE. CDR3 in DNA: TGTGCCAGCAGCTCCGGACAGGGGGAAACCGGGGAGCTGTTTTTT. Its protein product is CASSSGQGETGELFF. Combining the CDR3 with reference TRBV9 and TRBJ2-2 gives the whole variable domain DSGVTQTPKHLITATGQRVTLRCSPRSGDLSVYWYQQSLDQGLQFLIQYYNGEERAKGNILERFSAQQFPDLHSELNLSSLELGDSALYFCASSSGQGETGELFFGEGSRLTVL.